Shown below are 17 T cell receptor beta chains from a single sample sequenced in a study of blood T cells in healthy people across ages. The authors ran a second PCR of about 6 to 11 cycles using a sample-barcoded 5' primer and a J-beta primer mix. From the 5' RACE reads, TCRdb called clonotypes with MiXCR, one entry per CDR3 protein. The sample comprises more than 650,000 distinct CDR3 sequences, 50% to 65% of which are singletons, and approximately 40% rests with the top ten. Specimen: blood. These TCRs come from a man of 80 years or more in good health.

This clonotype has more than one count but fewer than ten. The chain uses TRBV3-1 and TRBJ1-5; D gene ambiguous. Germline V gene sequence: CDR1 LGHDT, CDR2 YNNKEL (reference sequence). V shed 4 bases and J shed 2 bases, with 18 bases lying between them. The CDR3 has 17 residues. CDR3 coding DNA: TGTGCCAGCAGCCCACACCCCCCGGCGGGTGGCAATCAGCCCCAGCATTTT. Encoded protein: CASSPHPPAGGNQPQHF.

This chain links TRBV9 with TRBJ2-1; 7 bases line up with TRBD2. J lost 7 bases, V lost 0 bases, and 10 bases had no gene match. The CDR3 has 16 residues. CDR1 and CDR2 from the germline V gene are SGDLS and YYNGEE. The DNA for the CDR3 is TGTGCCAGCAGCGTAGCCGGCGGGAGTATCTGGAATGAGCAGTTCTTC. Translating gives CASSVAGGSIWNEQFF.

This clonotype has a handful of counts. The rearrangement uses TRBV3-1 and TRBJ2-7; 8 nucleotides match TRBD1. This CDR3 is 16 amino acids long. The ends lost 4 bases at V and 2 bases at J; junction bases unmatched: 10. The V gene's germline CDR1 is LGHDT and CDR2 YNNKEL (reference sequence). The DNA of the CDR3 is TGTGCCAGCAGCCGGGGGCCGGGACAGGTTACCTACGAGCAGTACTTC. It codes for CASSRGPGQVTYEQYF.

There are a few counts of this clonotype. V gene TRBV5-1 combines with J gene TRBJ2-5, with 12 positions matching TRBD2. Near its end, the DNA agrees better with TRBJ2-7, so the J call may be wrong. The CDR3 length is 14 residues. Germline CDR1 is SGHRS and CDR2 is YFSETQ. CDR3 sequence (DNA): TGCGCCAGCAGCGCAAGACTAGCGGGAGACGAGCAGTACTTC. Amino acids: CASSARLAGDEQYF.

The J gene is TRBJ2-1, the V gene TRBV12-3 or TRBV12-4; D might be TRBD1 (6 bases). The CDR3 sequence is 16 residues long. The V end lost 2 bases, the J end lost 7 bases, and 18 bases lay between the germline ends. CDR3 coding DNA: TGTGCCAGCAGTTTAAAGCAGGGGCACGCTAGTAATGAGCAGTTCTTC. Amino acids: CASSLKQGHASNEQFF.

This clonotype has just a few counts. J is TRBJ2-1 and V is TRBV7-2, with 8 bases identical to TRBD2. Germline V CDR1 and CDR2: SGHTA, FQGNSA. V shed 2 bases, J shed 8 bases, and the junction held 8 bases outside the gene matches. This CDR3 spans 15 amino acids. The DNA of the CDR3 is TGTGCCAGCAGCTTACATCCAGCGGGAGAACATGAGCAGTTCTTC. Amino acids: CASSLHPAGEHEQFF.

The rearrangement uses TRBV7-9 and TRBJ2-5; 9 bases match TRBD2. The CDR3 runs 14 residues. V was pared by 5 bases and J by 11 bases, with 12 bases of the junction left unmatched. Germline V gives CDR1 SEHNR, CDR2 FQNEAQ (reference sequence). CDR3 DNA: TGTGCCAGCAGCCGTAGCGGGAGCGACAATGAGCAGTACTTC. Translation: CASSRSGSDNEQYF.

The chain has TRBV7-9 and TRBJ2-3; 9 nucleotides match TRBD2. J gave up 2 bases and V 1 base, and 10 bases lay outside the gene matches. Germline V CDR1 and CDR2: SEHNR, FQNEAQ (reference sequence). The CDR3 sequence is 18 residues long. CDR3 in amino acids: CASSLVGAASGVTDTQYF. The CDR3 region has the DNA TGTGCCAGCAGCTTAGTGGGAGCGGCTAGCGGGGTCACAGATACGCAGTATTTT.

This clonotype was counted between two and nine times. The V and J genes are TRBV28 and TRBJ2-5, with a possible D match to TRBD1 (6 bases). Germline assignment: CDR1 MDHEN and CDR2 SYDVKM. The V end was cut by 5 bases, the J end by 4 bases, with 11 bases between. The CDR3 is 13 amino acids. CDR3 coding DNA: TGTGCCAGCAGTCTGACAGGAATAGAGACCCAGTACTTC. Its translation: CASSLTGIETQYF. Combining the CDR3 with reference TRBV28 and TRBJ2-5 gives the whole variable domain DVKVTQSSRYLVKRTGEKVFLECVQDMDHENMFWYRQDPGLGLRLIYFSYDVKMKEKGDIPEGYSVSREKKERFSLILESASTNQTSMYLCASSLTGIETQYFGPGTRLLVL.

This clonotype was detected only once. The chain combines TRBV12-3 or TRBV12-4 with TRBJ2-3; D not certain. The CDR3 has 14 residues. V lost 10 bases to trimming and J lost 14 bases, with 28 bases between them. In DNA, the CDR3 is TGTGCCAACAGCCGCCGTGAACGGCACAGATACGCGTATTTT. This sequence encodes CANSRRERHRYAYF.

V is TRBV12-3 or TRBV12-4 and J is TRBJ2-4; no clear D. The tail of the sequence fits TRBJ2-7 better, so the J call may be wrong. This CDR3 has 13 amino acids. CDR3 protein: CASSFSPNNEQYF. The CDR3 region has the DNA TGTGCCAGCAGTTTCTCCCCTAACAACGAGCAGTACTTC.

This sequence joins TRBV4-1 and TRBJ1-4; D perhaps matches TRBD1 (5 bases). Germline V lookup: CDR1 MGHRA, CDR2 YSYEKL. This CDR3 has 16 residues. The V and J ends lost 0 bases and 3 bases respectively, with 11 bases between them. In nucleotides, the CDR3 is TGCGCCAGCAGCCAAGATCCCAGGGCCTCTAATGAAAAACTGTTTTTT. Translated: CASSQDPRASNEKLFF.

The chain uses TRBV18 and TRBJ2-7; unclear D gene. This CDR3 comprises 15 residues. Germline values: CDR1 KGHSH, CDR2 LQKENI. Trimming left V 0 bases short and J 7 bases short, with 16 bases between. CDR3 coding DNA: TGTGCCAGCTCACCACCTACGACCACCAGACTGGAGCAGTACTTC. It encodes CASSPPTTTRLEQYF. Combining the CDR3 with reference TRBV18 and TRBJ2-7 gives the whole variable domain NAGVMQNPRHLVRRRGQEARLRCSPMKGHSHVYWYRQLPEEGLKFMVYLQKENIIDESGMPKERFSAEFPKEGPSILRIQQVVRGDSAAYFCASSPPTTTRLEQYFGPGTRLTVT.

This clonotype was seen a single time. One end of the junction fails to match germline, which may point to a read error. This chain connects TRBV6-5 to TRBJ2-1; D is perhaps TRBD1 (6 bases). The DNA end favors TRBJ2-7, so the J call may be wrong. This CDR3 contains 12 residues. The germline CDR1 and CDR2 sequences are MNHEY and SVGAGI. The CDR3 is CASTDRYDEQYF. Written as DNA, the CDR3 is TGTGCGAGCACGGACAGATACGATGAGCAGTACTTC.

The chain recombines TRBV5-1 with TRBJ2-1, with 8 bases aligning to TRBD2. The CDR3 totals 16 residues. V lost 3 bases, J lost 2 bases, and 7 bases stayed unmatched. Per germline, CDR1 SGHRS and CDR2 YFSETQ. The CDR3 nucleotides read TGCGCCAGCAGCTCAGGCGGGAGGATCCCCTACAATGAGCAGTTCTTC. Protein product: CASSSGGRIPYNEQFF.

This clonotype was detected a few times. The genes are TRBV6-5 and TRBJ2-6, with D tentatively TRBD2 (5 bases). Germline-derived CDR1 and CDR2 are MNHEY and SVGAGI. The V and J ends lost 7 bases and 8 bases respectively, with 12 bases between them. The CDR3 consists of 13 residues. The CDR3 reads CASKTPGTNVLTF. DNA of the CDR3: TGTGCCAGCAAGACCCCGGGGACCAACGTCCTGACTTTC.

This clonotype was detected a few times. The CDR3 reads CASSKGPAGHNSPLHF. CDR3 nucleotides: TGTGCCAGCAGCAAGGGACCGGCAGGGCACAATTCACCCCTCCACTTT. The gene calls are TRBV21-1 and TRBJ1-6. TRBV21-1 is a pseudogene. The CDR3 has 16 residues.